This T cell receptor beta chain was captured in a study of identical twins. General study results and limits: Out-of-frame TCR alpha sharing in monozygotic twins exceeded recombination model predictions. Insertions ran lower in abundant cord blood beta clonotypes, though not in memory repertoires.

Deletions cut 0 bases from V and 16 bases from J, with 16 bases between. The CDR3 length is 12 residues. CDR1 and CDR2 (germline): DFQATT, SNEGSKA (reference sequence). Each CDR3 protein gets one entry after TCRdb re-called the 5' RACE reads with MiXCR. The table includes fewer than 650,000 distinct CDR3 sequences, just over 7% detected once. The table lists this clonotype with a few counts. As yet, its antigen is unknown. The data also belong to a second study, concerning yellow fever vaccine responses in identical twins.

This chain connects TRBV20-1 to TRBJ1-5; D is possibly TRBD1 (5 bases). The TCR sequence derives from a woman under 30 in good health. Sequenced input: PBMCs. The CDR3 loop reads CSARDVPQGEHF. The CDR3 DNA reads as TGCAGTGCTAGAGATGTCCCGCAGGGAGAACATTTT.